These T cell receptor beta chains were read from a single sample in a study of regulatory T cells in long-lasting Graves disease. TCRdb re-called the multiplex PCR reads with MiXCR, one entry per CDR3 protein. The table has a few hundred thousand distinct CDR3 sequences, around 18% seen once. Sequenced material: peripheral blood mononuclear cells (PBMCs), taken at new diagnosis, from a patient treated with antithyroid drugs. These receptors were taken from a female donor with Graves disease. Both conserved end residues are part of each CDR3. D genes are given only for firm matches. Only part of the rows carry a size: once, few, many, or a class if the clone is expanded.

many	-	TRBV7-9	TRBJ2-1	TGTGCCAGCAGCTTCGGGACTCTTAATGAGCAGTTCTTC	CASSFGTLNEQFF
-	-	TRBV19	TRBJ2-7	TGTGCCAGTAGTATAGCTGGGCGGGACAAATACGAGCAGTACTTC	CASSIAGRDKYEQYF
-	-	TRBV9	TRBJ2-7	TGTGCCAGCAGCGTAGATAGGGGCTACGAGCAGTACTTC	CASSVDRGYEQYF
many	-	TRBV7-3	TRBJ2-4	TGTGCCAGCAGCTTTCCAGATCCGGCCAAAAACATTCAGTACTTC	CASSFPDPAKNIQYF
-	-	TRBV10-3	TRBJ2-5	TGTGCCATCACGAACAGCGTTGGAGAGACCCAGTACTTC	CAITNSVGETQYF
many	-	TRBV6-2/TRBV6-3	TRBJ1-1	TGTGCCAGCAGTTCTTACTGGCCGGGGACCATGAACACTGAAGCTTTCTTT	CASSSYWPGTMNTEAFF
few	-	TRBV24-1	TRBJ2-5	TGTGCCACCAGTGATTTGAGCCAGGGTGATAGGACCCAGTACTTC	CATSDLSQGDRTQYF
many	-	TRBV4-1	TRBJ2-1	TGCGCCAGCAGCCAAGATGGGGCCTACAATGAGCAGTTCTTC	CASSQDGAYNEQFF
-	-	TRBV24-1	TRBJ2-1	TGTGCCACCTCATCGGGTGGGGGGGCTGAGCAGTTCTTC	CATSSGGGAEQFF
many	-	TRBV29-1	TRBJ2-1	TGCAGCGTTGGGGAGGGGGGCGGTATCTCCTACAATGAGCAGTTCTTC	CSVGEGGGISYNEQFF
many	-	TRBV7-8	TRBJ2-1	TGTGCCAGCAGCTCCGGGGGCGGAGACAGGAAGATCTTC	CASSSGGGDRKIF
many	TRBD2	TRBV28	TRBJ2-7	TGTGCCAGCAGTTTCCCACTATCTAGCGGGGGATACGAGCAGTACTTC	CASSFPLSSGGYEQYF
-	TRBD2	TRBV20-1	TRBJ2-3	TGCAGTGCTAGATCCGGACTAGCGGGAGCTTCGGATACGCAGTATTTT	CSARSGLAGASDTQYF
-	-	TRBV11-3	TRBJ1-2	TGTGCCAGCAGCCTTCCCTCGGCTTACTATGGCTACACCTTC	CASSLPSAYYGYTF
many	-	TRBV11-2	TRBJ2-1	TGTGCCAGCAGCCCCGCGACAGAAGGTGAGCAGTTCTTC	CASSPATEGEQFF
many	TRBD2	TRBV3-1	TRBJ2-3	TGTGCCAGCAGCCACCTTAGCGGGAGCTCAGATACGCAGTATTTT	CASSHLSGSSDTQYF
-	-	TRBV2	TRBJ1-6	TGTGCCAGCAGTGAAACGGTCAGCAATAATTCACCCCTCCACTTT	CASSETVSNNSPLHF
many	-	TRBV18	TRBJ2-7	TGTGCCAGCTCACCTAGCGTCAGCGGAGGGTACGAGCAGTACTTC	CASSPSVSGGYEQYF
-	-	TRBV12-3/TRBV12-4	TRBJ1-1	TGTGCCAGCAGTGAAGCGCTGCCAGCGACTGAAGCTTTCTTT	CASSEALPATEAFF
-	TRBD2	TRBV2	TRBJ2-3	TGTACCAGCAGCCTGACTATGCAAAGAGCGGGACGGAGCACAGATACGCAGTATTTT	CTSSLTMQRAGRSTDTQYF
many	-	TRBV27	TRBJ1-5	TGTGCCAGCAGTCGGATCTATAGCAATCAGCCCCAGCATTTT	CASSRIYSNQPQHF
many	-	TRBV24-1	TRBJ1-2	TGTGCCACCAGTGATTTGCGGGCAGGGGATGGCTACACCTTC	CATSDLRAGDGYTF
many	-	TRBV30	TRBJ1-5	TGTGCCTGGAGTGGGGGGAGCGATCAGCCCCAGCATTTT	CAWSGGSDQPQHF
many	TRBD1	TRBV29-1	TRBJ1-2	TGCAGCGCCGAAGGTTCAGGGGGCGGCTACACCTTC	CSAEGSGGGYTF
many	-	TRBV7-2	TRBJ1-4	TGTGCCAGCAGCGCCCGGACAGCAACTAATGAAAAACTGTTTTTT	CASSARTATNEKLFF